Listed here are 20 T cell receptor beta chains from one sample, sequenced in a study of blood T cell repertoires in COVID-19. Using immunoSEQ multiplex PCR, the repertoire was profiled, and TCRdb retains in-frame clones only, with some absent. The sample has roughly 160,000 clones, about four fifths seen once. Material: PBMCs or T cells enriched from blood (not recorded which). The receptors originated from a man between 50 and 59 years old who had recovered from COVID-19.

The V call is TRBV5-1, the J call TRBJ1-2, with D possibly matching TRBD1 (5 bases). V was clipped by 0 bases and J by 2 bases, with 11 bases between them. The CDR3 has 15 residues. Germline values: CDR1 SGHRS, CDR2 YFSETQ. CDR3 sequence: CASSLVTGQNYGYTF. In DNA form, the CDR3 reads TGCGCCAGCAGCTTGGTAACAGGCCAAAACTATGGCTACACCTTC.

The rearrangement links TRBV28 to TRBJ1-4; 8 positions agree with TRBD1. The CDR3 is 13 amino acids. Germline assignment: CDR1 MDHEN and CDR2 SYDVKM. With V trimmed by 6 bases and J by 12 bases, 9 bases remained unmatched. The CDR3 DNA is TGTGCCAGCAGGGGGACAGGTTTGGTGGAACTGTTTTTT. The encoded protein is CASRGTGLVELFF.

The chain joins TRBV12-3 or TRBV12-4 to TRBJ2-7; tentative D call: TRBD1 (6 bases). The CDR3 extends over 13 amino acids. Trimming removed 4 bases from V and 5 bases from J, with 12 bases in between. The DNA for the CDR3 is TGTGCCAGCAGTTGGTCAGGGGTCCACGAGCAGTACTTC. It yields the protein CASSWSGVHEQYF.

This chain joins TRBV30 and TRBJ2-7, with D possibly matching TRBD2 (6 bases). CDR1 is GTSNPN and CDR2 is SVGIG in the germline V gene (reference sequence). The CDR3 has 14 amino acids. V was trimmed by 0 bases and J by 7 bases, leaving 16 bases between them. The CDR3: CAWSVPPQRGEQYF. The CDR3 region has the DNA TGTGCCTGGAGTGTACCGCCGCAACGGGGGGAGCAGTACTTC.

The V and J genes are TRBV27 and TRBJ2-3; the match to TRBD2 covers 11 bases. Germline assignment: CDR1 MNHEY and CDR2 SMNVEV (reference sequence). The CDR3 is made up of 15 amino acids. V trimming: 8 bases; J trimming: 2 bases; junction bases outside the gene matches: 6. This chain's CDR3 is CASARLAGNTDTQYF. CDR3 nucleotide sequence: TGTGCCAGCGCCCGACTAGCGGGGAACACAGATACGCAGTATTTT.

The rearrangement joins TRBV5-1 to TRBJ1-1; unclear D gene. Per germline, CDR1 SGHRS and CDR2 YFSETQ. The CDR3 is 15 residues long. V shed 0 bases and J shed 0 bases, with 9 bases lying between them. The CDR3 DNA sequence: TGCGCCAGCAGCTTGGCGGGAGATCTGAACACTGAAGCTTTCTTT. It codes for CASSLAGDLNTEAFF.

This chain links TRBV3-1 (or the pseudogene TRBV3-2) with TRBJ2-4, with D possibly being TRBD2 (5 bases). V lost 1 base and J lost 9, with 13 bases in between. The CDR3 sequence is 14 residues long. Germline V gene data show CDR1 as LGHDT and CDR2 as YNNKEL (reference sequence). The CDR3: CASSQAGKEAIQYF. Here the CDR3 DNA reads TGTGCCAGCAGCCAAGCGGGGAAGGAGGCCATTCAGTACTTC.

The chain uses TRBV6-4 and TRBJ2-1; TRBD1 is a possible D gene (6 bases). The CDR3 runs to 14 residues. With 2 bases removed from V and 5 bases from J, the gap between germline ends came to 10 bases. CDR1 and CDR2 from the germline V gene are MRHNA and SNTAGT. CDR3 region: CASSDEQGDNEQFF. CDR3 coding DNA: TGTGCCAGCAGTGACGAACAGGGCGACAATGAGCAGTTCTTC.

The chain recombines TRBV6-2 or TRBV6-3 with TRBJ2-4; TRBD2 agrees at 8 bases. The germline gives CDR1 MNHEY, CDR2 SVGEGT. V gave up 0 bases and J gave up 6 bases; unmatched junction bases: 4. This CDR3 contains 15 residues. The CDR3 spells CASSYSAGVGNIQYF. CDR3 in DNA: TGTGCCAGCAGTTACTCAGCGGGAGTCGGAAACATTCAGTACTTC.

The V call is TRBV12-2, the J call TRBJ1-6; the table's D gene call, TRBD1, was not cross checked with the DNA. TRBV12-2 is assigned pseudogene status. The CDR3 consists of 16 residues. CDR3 in DNA: TGTGCAAGTCGCCCGAGACTACGGGACAGTAATTCACCCCTCCACTTT. Translation: CASRPRLRDSNSPLHF.

The DNA of the CDR3 is TGCGCCAGCAGCTTGGACGGGACAGGAAGTGGAAACACCATATATTTT. This encodes CASSLDGTGSGNTIYF. The chain recombines TRBV5-1 with TRBJ1-3; 8 bases match TRBD1. This CDR3 comprises 16 residues. V lost 0 bases to trimming and J lost 3 bases; unmatched junction nucleotides: 5. CDR1 SGHRS and CDR2 YFSETQ come from the germline V gene. The whole variable domain, remainder taken from reference TRBV5-1 and TRBJ1-3, is KAGVTQTPRYLIKTRGQQVTLSCSPISGHRSVSWYQQTPGQGLQFLFEYFSETQRNKGNFPGRFSGRQFSNSRSEMNVSTLELGDSALYLCASSLDGTGSGNTIYFGEGSWLTVV.

This clone was seen only once. The chain uses TRBV18 and TRBJ2-7, with D perhaps TRBD2 (5 bases). Germline lookup yields CDR1 KGHSH and CDR2 LQKENI. The CDR3 consists of 14 residues. Trimming left V 4 bases short and J 0 bases short, with 10 bases between. CDR3 sequence reads: CASSQLEASYEQYF. The CDR3 nucleotides read TGTGCCAGCTCACAATTGGAGGCCTCCTACGAGCAGTACTTC.

The gene calls are TRBV5-4 and TRBJ2-5; 8 nucleotides align to TRBD2. The CDR3 totals 16 residues. V dropped 0 bases and J dropped 3; count of bases not matched to a gene: 7. Germline assignment: CDR1 SGHNT and CDR2 YYREEE (reference sequence). Here the CDR3 reads CASSLDPRGAEETQYF. The DNA for the CDR3 is TGTGCCAGCAGCTTGGACCCGCGGGGGGCCGAAGAGACCCAGTACTTC.

This clone appeared a single time. This chain connects TRBV4-2 to TRBJ1-1; perhaps TRBD1 as D (5 bases). This CDR3 is built from 13 residues. V gave up 4 bases and J gave up 11 bases, with 17 bases separating them. Germline CDR1 reads LGHNA; CDR2 reads YNFKEQ. The CDR3 nucleotides read TGTGCCAGCAGCCTACTGGGGCCCAACTGGGCTTTCTTT. Translating it yields CASSLLGPNWAFF.

This clone was picked up one time. The rearrangement links TRBV7-8 to TRBJ1-5; unclear D gene. This CDR3 spans 13 amino acids. The ends were cut back, 1 base at V and 7 bases at J, with 8 bases in the middle. CDR1 and CDR2 from the germline V gene are SGHVS and FQNEAQ. The CDR3 is CASSLDAAQPQHF. CDR3 nucleotide sequence: TGTGCCAGCAGCTTAGATGCGGCACAGCCCCAGCATTTT.

The rearrangement links TRBV29-1 to TRBJ2-5; perhaps TRBD1 as D (6 bases). V was cut by 6 bases and J by 2 bases, with 13 bases left in between. The CDR3 spans 13 residues. Per the germline V gene, CDR1 is SQVTM and CDR2 is ANQGSEA. CDR3 DNA: TGCAGCGTGCCACTGGGGGCACAAGAGACCCAGTACTTC. Protein sequence: CSVPLGAQETQYF. Filled out from reference TRBV29-1 and TRBJ2-5, the complete variable domain reads SAVISQKPSRDICQRGTSLTIQCQVDSQVTMMFWYRQQPGQSLTLIATANQGSEATYESGFVIDKFPISRPNLTFSTLTVSNMSPEDSSIYLCSVPLGAQETQYFGPGTRLLVL.

The chain is built from TRBV9 and TRBJ2-1, with 10 nucleotides matching TRBD2. CDR3 length: 15 residues. Germline CDR1 is SGDLS and CDR2 is YYNGEE. V trimming: 0 bases; J trimming: 9 bases; junction bases outside the gene matches: 6. CDR3 in amino acids: CASSVVSAGGREQFF. The CDR3 DNA follows: TGTGCCAGCAGCGTAGTTTCAGCGGGGGGGCGTGAGCAGTTCTTC.

The chain links TRBV18 to TRBJ1-4; maybe TRBD1 (5 bases). The CDR3 spans 14 residues. V lost 3 bases to trimming and J lost 8 bases, with 13 bases between them. CDR1 and CDR2 from the germline V gene are KGHSH and LQKENI. For the CDR3, the DNA is TGTGCCAGCTCACCCCGGGACTCTTGGGAAAAACTGTTTTTT. It translates to CASSPRDSWEKLFF.

The sample holds many counts of this clone. The rearrangement links TRBV5-4 to TRBJ2-1; TRBD2 is a possible D gene (7 bases). The V end lost 0 bases, the J end lost 9 bases, and 13 bases lay between the germline ends. The CDR3 extends over 14 amino acids. Looked up from germline, CDR1 is SGHNT and CDR2 is YYREEE (reference sequence). As DNA, the CDR3 is TGTGCCAGCAGCTTGGCGAGCGGGGACACTGAGCAGTTCTTC. As protein: CASSLASGDTEQFF.

The chain combines TRBV7-8 with TRBJ2-5; D perhaps matches TRBD2 (7 bases). CDR1 and CDR2 (germline): SGHVS, FQNEAQ. V was trimmed by 5 bases and J by 4 bases, leaving 14 bases between them. CDR3 size: 14 residues. The CDR3 is CASSRRGALETQYF. DNA of the CDR3: TGTGCCAGCAGCCGACGGGGGGCCCTAGAGACCCAGTACTTC.